The 8 T cell receptor beta chains reported below all come from one sample, sequenced in a study of blood T cell repertoires in COVID-19. Assay: immunoSEQ multiplex PCR; the TCRdb copy retains only in-frame clones and omits some. This sample has around 25,000 clones, with 81% found just once. The sequencing input was peripheral blood. These receptors originate from a man in his sixties or seventies with acute or convalescent COVID-19.

The chain couples TRBV5-1 to TRBJ1-3; TRBD1 matches 8 bases. The CDR3 consists of 17 residues. The junction had 9 bases not matched to a gene; V was cut back by 0 bases and J by 4 bases. Per the germline V gene, CDR1 is SGHRS and CDR2 is YFSETQ. The CDR3 coding sequence is TGCGCCAGCAGCTTGGCCCCAGGGGGCAACCTCGGAAACACCATATATTTT. Translation: CASSLAPGGNLGNTIYF.

This chain joins TRBV29-1 and TRBJ2-1, with D perhaps TRBD1 (6 bases). Trimming stripped 4 bases from V and 6 bases from J, with 16 bases between. Germline CDR1 SQVTM, CDR2 ANQGSEA. The CDR3 has 14 amino acids. CDR3 nucleotide sequence: TGCAGCGTTGGGTTACAGGGAGCCTTCAATGAGCAGTTCTTC. This translates into CSVGLQGAFNEQFF.

In this sample, this clone turned up a few times. This chain uses TRBV4-1 with TRBJ2-5; D is ambiguous. The CDR3 contains 14 residues. CDR1 MGHRA and CDR2 YSYEKL come from the germline V gene. V was trimmed by 4 bases and J by 0 bases, leaving 9 bases between them. The CDR3 here is CASSPRLDQETQYF. The CDR3 nucleotides are TGCGCCAGCAGCCCTCGGTTGGACCAAGAGACCCAGTACTTC.

J is TRBJ2-7 and V is TRBV20-1; 8 nucleotides match TRBD1. With 8 bases clipped from V and 6 bases from J, the junction kept 6 bases outside the gene matches. Germline V CDR1 and CDR2: DFQATT, SNEGSKA (reference sequence). The CDR3 runs 11 residues. This CDR3 reads CSFPRGLEQYF. In nucleotides, the CDR3 is TGCAGTTTCCCCAGGGGGCTCGAGCAGTACTTC.

The rearrangement joins TRBV9 to TRBJ1-6; perhaps TRBD1 as D (6 bases). V dropped 0 bases and J dropped 7 bases, with 11 bases sitting between them. The CDR3 sequence is 15 residues long. Per germline, CDR1 SGDLS and CDR2 YYNGEE. The CDR3 loop reads CASSVDPGVNSPLHF. CDR3 nucleotide sequence: TGTGCCAGCAGCGTAGATCCAGGGGTGAATTCACCCCTCCACTTT.

The J gene is TRBJ1-1, the V gene TRBV11-2, with no clear D. The germline V gene has CDR1 SGHAT and CDR2 FQNNGV. V lost 6 bases and J lost 2, with 10 bases in between. The CDR3 has 13 residues. CDR3 residues: CASSADHNTEAFF. The CDR3 nucleotides are TGTGCCAGCAGTGCGGATCATAACACTGAAGCTTTCTTT.

The J gene is TRBJ1-2, the V gene TRBV14, with 9 bases that match TRBD1. Trimming removed 4 bases from V and 0 bases from J; junction bases left unmatched: 9. This CDR3 has 17 amino acids. Germline assignment: CDR1 SGHDN and CDR2 FVKESK. CDR3 DNA: TGTGCCAGCAGCCGGGGGACAGGGAGTAGGGCTAACTATGGCTACACCTTC. This gives the protein CASSRGTGSRANYGYTF.

This chain's CDR3 is CASSHGGDTFNYGYTF. The CDR3 DNA reads TGCGCCAGCAGCCATGGGGGGGACACTTTTAACTATGGCTACACCTTC. The V call is TRBV4-3, the J call TRBJ1-2; the D gene is possibly TRBD1 (6 bases). This CDR3 spans 16 amino acids. The V end was cut by 3 bases, the J end by 1 base, with 15 bases between. The germline gives CDR1 LGHNA, CDR2 YSLEER.